This T cell receptor (beta chain) was identified during a study of blood T cells in healthy people across ages. Looked up from germline, CDR1 is SGHTA and CDR2 is FQGTGA. The CDR3 is made up of 17 amino acids. With 2 bases removed from V and 3 bases from J, the gap between germline ends came to 17 bases. The authors ran a second PCR of roughly 6 to 12 cycles using a sample-barcoded 5' primer and a J-beta primer mix. TCRdb ran MiXCR on the 5' RACE reads and lists one entry per CDR3 protein. This table holds over 600,000 distinct CDR3 sequences, just over 55% found once. Study-level findings and limits: Donor CMV status, an unknown factor, possibly confounded changes in expanded clonotypes. Strong correlation was found linking TCR beta diversity to naive T cell percentage. The lack of PBMC sorting stopped any conclusive naive versus antigen-experienced comparison.

This clonotype was found a few times. Its antigen is still unknown. The sample, around 9.9 milliliters of peripheral blood, was drawn from each donor. The TCR was taken from a man in his forties or fifties in good health. Material for sequencing was blood. The chain recombines TRBV7-3 with TRBJ2-1; TRBD2 is a possible D gene (7 bases). This CDR3 reads CASSLGSKGGVYNEQFF. CDR3 bases: TGTGCCAGCAGCTTAGGCTCCAAGGGGGGGGTCTACAATGAGCAGTTCTTC. Complete variable domain (other parts from reference TRBV7-3 and TRBJ2-1): GAGVSQTPSNKVTEKGKYVELRCDPISGHTALYWYRQSLGQGPEFLIYFQGTGAADDSGLPNDRFFAVRPEGSVSTLKIQRTERGDSAVYLCASSLGSKGGVYNEQFFGPGTRLTVL.